These 9 T cell receptor beta chains came from one sample sequenced in a study of identical twins. TCRdb recomputed calls from the 5' RACE reads with MiXCR, one row per CDR3 protein. This table has about 290,000 distinct CDR3 sequences, roughly 9.8% appearing once. The same sample was also used in a study of yellow fever vaccine responses in identical twins.

The sequenced sample was CD8+ T cells sorted from blood. Receptors were obtained from a woman between 18 and 30 years old in good health.

Only a few counts were recorded for this clonotype. This chain links TRBV7-9 with TRBJ2-4, with unresolved D. Per germline, CDR1 SEHNR and CDR2 FQNEAQ (reference sequence). CDR3 length equals 14 residues. V lost 1 base, J lost 8 bases, and 12 bases lay in between. As DNA, the CDR3 is TGTGCCAGCAGCTTAGAATACGGGCCTGACATTCAGTACTTC. This encodes CASSLEYGPDIQYF.

This clonotype was observed at least ten times. CDR3 bases: TGTGCCAGCAGCCACCCCTTTAGCGAGCAGTACTTC. Translated: CASSHPFSEQYF. The chain has TRBV3-1 and TRBJ2-7; D is unresolved. V lost 3 bases and J lost 6, with 9 bases in between. Germline V CDR1 and CDR2: LGHDT, YNNKEL (reference sequence). The CDR3 is 12 amino acids.

This sequence joins TRBV28 and TRBJ1-1; no clear D. The ends were cut back, 1 base at V and 10 bases at J, with 7 bases in the middle. CDR3 length: 11 amino acids. Germline CDR1 reads MDHEN; CDR2 reads SYDVKM. CDR3 protein: CASSLSPSAFF. In DNA, the CDR3 is TGTGCCAGCAGTTTATCACCGTCAGCTTTCTTT.

The CDR3 DNA is TGTGCCAGCAGTTCCCTACCCCTAGCGGGGCCCACAGATACGCAGTATTTT. Amino acids: CASSSLPLAGPTDTQYF. The chain uses TRBV12-3 or TRBV12-4 and TRBJ2-3; TRBD2 matches 9 bases. The CDR3 consists of 17 residues. V lost 4 bases, J lost 2 bases, and 10 bases stayed unmatched.

This clonotype has just a few counts. Relative to the germline gene, one junction end is altered; a read error may explain this. The chain links TRBV7-7 to TRBJ2-7; TRBD1 is a possible D gene (6 bases). In germline, CDR1 is SSHAT, CDR2 FNYEAQ (reference sequence). This CDR3 has 13 amino acids. DNA of the CDR3: TGTGCTAGCAGCTTCCGGCAGGGGTACGAGCAGTACTTC. Residues: CASSFRQGYEQYF.

This clonotype has at least ten counts. The chain uses TRBV12-3 or TRBV12-4 and TRBJ1-2; 9 bases fit TRBD1. The CDR3 covers 14 residues. V lost 3 bases to trimming and J lost 3 bases; unmatched junction nucleotides: 2. The CDR3 reads CASSFGTGYYGYTF. The CDR3 DNA reads TGTGCCAGCAGTTTTGGGACAGGGTACTATGGCTACACCTTC.

This clonotype was seen many times. This chain links TRBV5-1 with TRBJ2-1, with 8 bases lining up with TRBD1. V was clipped by 4 bases and J by 8 bases; unmatched bases: 8. The CDR3 runs to 14 residues. The V gene's germline CDR1 is SGHRS and CDR2 YFSETQ. The CDR3, as DNA: TGCGCCAGCAGCCCTCGACAGGGGACGGATGAGCAGTTCTTC. It translates to CASSPRQGTDEQFF.

This clonotype was detected ten times or more. This chain uses TRBV6-2 or TRBV6-3 with TRBJ2-4; 11 nucleotides align to TRBD2. CDR1 is MNHEY, CDR2 SVGEGT, per germline. There are 13 residues in the CDR3. Unmatched junction bases numbered 4, after V lost 5 bases and J lost 10 bases. The DNA of the CDR3 is TGTGCCAGCAGTCTGGGACTAGCGGTAATTCAGTACTTC. Its protein is CASSLGLAVIQYF.

In this sample, this clonotype turned up a few times. The CDR3 spells CASSQENLVGTEYYEQYF. The DNA for the CDR3 is TGTGCCAGCAGCCAAGAAAACCTCGTTGGGACGGAGTACTACGAGCAGTACTTC. The rearrangement joins TRBV4-2 to TRBJ2-7; either TRBD1 or TRBD2 may fit D (5 bases each). The CDR3 has 18 amino acids. V lost 0 bases and J lost 3, with 21 bases in between. Germline V lookup: CDR1 LGHNA, CDR2 YNFKEQ.